This TCR beta chain was identified in a study of cytomegalovirus exposure and HLA in healthy donors. CDR1 and CDR2 (germline): SGHKS, YYEKEE (reference sequence). Between the trimmed V and J ends, which lost 4 bases and 0 bases, there was a span of 10 bases. The CDR3 is made up of 15 amino acids. As to this clone: As yet, its antigen is unknown.

Overall study results and limits: A few CMV-associated chains were confirmed in vitro to be specific for CMV antigens. Earlier results showed most TCR beta V segments being productive about 87% or about 30% of the time.

It was with 60 Vbeta and 13 Jbeta primers that the PCR ran. Sequencing used immunoSEQ multiplex PCR; TCRdb keeps in-frame clones, though not all of them. Among around 210,000 clones listed, 60% to 80% were seen once. The gene calls are TRBV5-5 and TRBJ1-4, with D unresolved. Sequencing was done on a sample of PBMCs. The TCR comes from a woman younger than 45 in good health and CMV-seronegative. The CDR3, as DNA: TGTGCCAGCAGCGCCAGGAGGGCAACTAATGAAAAACTGTTTTTT. It translates to CASSARRATNEKLFF.